The 32 T cell receptor beta chains reported below all come from one sample, sequenced in a study of CD8+ T cells in alopecia areata. Extracted RNA was reverse transcribed, and the resulting cDNA served as sequencing template. Repertoires were generated with immunoSEQ multiplex PCR, while TCRdb's copy carries only in-frame clones and drops some. The data hold 200,000 to 250,000 clones, with 67% observed a single time. The specimen was CD4+ T cells sorted from blood, collected at week 0. The origin of the receptors is a human donor with alopecia areata.

The chain carries TRBV5-4 and TRBJ2-3, with D possibly being TRBD1 (6 bases). The germline CDR1 and CDR2 sequences are SGHNT and YYREEE (reference sequence). The V gene lost 5 bases and the J gene lost 0 bases, with 10 bases spanning the gap. The CDR3 sequence is 14 residues long. DNA for the CDR3: TGTGCCAGCAGGACTGACAGGAGCACAGATACGCAGTATTTT. As protein: CASRTDRSTDTQYF.

A few counts support this clone. The V gene is TRBV15, the J gene TRBJ2-1; D is ambiguous. CDR1 and CDR2 from the germline V gene are LNHNV and YYDKDF (reference sequence). The CDR3 has 12 amino acids. Trimming cost V 4 bases and J 5 bases, with 6 bases left between them. CDR3 in DNA: TGTGCCACCAGCAAAGGTAACAATGAGCAGTTCTTC. Its protein is CATSKGNNEQFF.

The V call is TRBV5-6, the J call TRBJ1-1; D ambiguous. Germline-derived CDR1 and CDR2 are SGHDT and YYEEEE. CDR3 size: 14 residues. Trimming stripped 2 bases from V and 1 base from J, with 9 bases between. CDR3 loop: CASSFQSGNTEAFF. The CDR3 DNA reads as TGTGCCAGCAGCTTTCAGTCTGGGAACACTGAAGCTTTCTTT.

The chain couples TRBV5-1 to TRBJ2-7, with a possible D match to TRBD1 (6 bases). The ends were cut back, 4 bases at V and 4 bases at J, with 12 bases in the middle. The CDR3 totals 13 residues. Looked up from germline, CDR1 is SGHRS and CDR2 is YFSETQ. Written as DNA, the CDR3 is TGCGCCAGCAGCCGCACCGGGACATACGAGCAGTACTTC. Its protein product is CASSRTGTYEQYF.

This clone occurred a few times. This chain uses TRBV7-9 with TRBJ2-7; 7 bases map to TRBD2. CDR1 and CDR2 from the germline V gene are SEHNR and FQNEAQ (reference sequence). With V trimmed by 5 bases and J by 6 bases, 10 bases remained unmatched. This CDR3 has 14 amino acids. The CDR3 DNA follows: TGTGCCAGCAGCCCCCCGGGAGGTGTAGGCGAGCAGTACTTC. Protein product: CASSPPGGVGEQYF.

The chain is built from TRBV7-9 and TRBJ2-2, with no clear D. CDR1 is SEHNR, CDR2 FQNEAQ, per germline (reference sequence). This CDR3 has 15 amino acids. Deletions cut 2 bases from V and 0 bases from J, with 7 bases between. For the CDR3, the DNA is TGTGCCAGCAGCTTAACCGGACCGAACACCGGGGAGCTGTTTTTT. It specifies CASSLTGPNTGELFF.

The V and J genes are TRBV29-1 and TRBJ2-6, with a tentative D call TRBD1 (6 bases). Germline V gene sequence: CDR1 SQVTM, CDR2 ANQGSEA. The CDR3 length is 14 residues. Trimming stripped 6 bases from V and 2 bases from J, with 11 bases between. As DNA, the CDR3 is TGCAGCGTAGATACAGGGCCTGGGGCCAACGTCCTGACTTTC. Its protein product is CSVDTGPGANVLTF. Drawing the rest from reference TRBV29-1 and TRBJ2-6, the complete variable domain is SAVISQKPSRDICQRGTSLTIQCQVDSQVTMMFWYRQQPGQSLTLIATANQGSEATYESGFVIDKFPISRPNLTFSTLTVSNMSPEDSSIYLCSVDTGPGANVLTFGAGSRLTVL.

CDR3 bases: TGTGCCAGCAGCCCCAGGGGCGAGCGTGATGAAAAACTGTTTTTT. Its protein product is CASSPRGERDEKLFF. This chain connects TRBV9 to TRBJ1-4; the D gene is possibly TRBD1 (6 bases). Germline V gives CDR1 SGDLS, CDR2 YYNGEE. V was clipped by 4 bases and J by 6 bases, with 16 bases between them. The CDR3 sequence is 15 residues long.

The chain has TRBV29-1 and TRBJ2-1, with 8 bases fitting TRBD1. Per germline, CDR1 SQVTM and CDR2 ANQGSEA. V shed 8 bases and J 4 bases; nucleotides not matched to a gene: 7. The CDR3 covers 13 residues. The CDR3 DNA reads as TGCAGCTTCCGGACAGGGCTGTACAATGAGCAGTTCTTC. Translating gives CSFRTGLYNEQFF.

The chain combines TRBV6-5 with TRBJ1-2; 7 bases agree with TRBD1. With V trimmed by 6 bases and J by 4 bases, 11 bases remained unmatched. The CDR3 is 15 amino acids. From germline, CDR1 is MNHEY and CDR2 SVGAGI. CDR3 DNA: TGTGCCAGCAGCCGGTTCAGGGGGATGGGCTATGGCTACACCTTC. As protein: CASSRFRGMGYGYTF.

In its sample, this clone was seen a few times. This chain joins TRBV27 and TRBJ2-5, with D unclear. The germline CDR1 and CDR2 sequences are MNHEY and SMNVEV (reference sequence). Trimming removed 6 bases at V and 7 bases at J, with 15 bases between. The length of the CDR3 is 13 residues. The CDR3 loop is CASSPATPGTQYF. The CDR3 coding sequence is TGTGCCAGCAGCCCGGCTACCCCGGGGACCCAGTACTTC.

The CDR3 reads CASSLVREAPLHF. CDR3 sequence (DNA): TGTGCCAGCAGCTTAGTCCGGGAAGCACCCCTCCACTTT. J is TRBJ1-6 and V is TRBV7-2; no definite D call. This CDR3 contains 13 residues. The V gene's germline CDR1 is SGHTA and CDR2 FQGNSA. V gave up 1 base and J gave up 11 bases, with 9 bases separating them.

This chain joins TRBV5-6 and TRBJ1-2; 9 bases are shared with TRBD1. The germline gives CDR1 SGHDT, CDR2 YYEEEE. This CDR3 spans 13 amino acids. Trimming cost V 5 bases and J 6 bases; bases outside gene matches: 5. CDR3 bases: TGTGCCAGCAGATGGACAGGGGAAAATGGCTACACCTTC. It codes for CASRWTGENGYTF. The full variable domain, rest sourced from reference TRBV5-6 and TRBJ1-2, is DAGVTQSPTHLIKTRGQQVTLRCSPKSGHDTVSWYQQALGQGPQFIFQYYEEEERQRGNFPDRFSGHQFPNYSSELNVNALLLGDSALYLCASRWTGENGYTFGSGTRLTVV.

The chain combines TRBV18 with TRBJ1-6; no reliable D call. The CDR3 sequence is 12 residues long. The V end was cut by 0 bases, the J end by 6 bases, with 0 bases between. Germline V lookup: CDR1 KGHSH, CDR2 LQKENI. CDR3 sequence reads: CASSPPNSPLHF. The CDR3 DNA reads as TGTGCCAGCTCACCACCTAATTCACCCCTCCACTTT.

V and J are TRBV29-1 and TRBJ2-3; D may be TRBD2 (6 bases). Trimming pared 8 bases from V and 8 bases from J, leaving 20 bases between. The CDR3 runs 13 residues. Germline V gives CDR1 SQVTM, CDR2 ANQGSEA. The CDR3 DNA is TGCAGCTGGAGGGCAGTGGAGTTGGGTACGCAGTATTTT. Translated: CSWRAVELGTQYF.

This clone showed up just a few times. The V call is TRBV15, the J call TRBJ1-2, with D hard to call. The germline gives CDR1 LNHNV, CDR2 YYDKDF (reference sequence). V lost 3 bases and J lost 7, with 12 bases in between. There are 13 residues in the CDR3. CDR3 sequence: CATSSVGEAGYTF. The DNA of the CDR3 is TGTGCCACCAGCAGTGTCGGGGAGGCTGGCTACACCTTC.

The genes are TRBV30 and TRBJ2-7; D could derive from TRBD1 or TRBD2 (5 bases each). Germline V gives CDR1 GTSNPN, CDR2 SVGIG (reference sequence). This CDR3 spans 15 amino acids. V shed 2 bases and J shed 0 bases, with 14 bases lying between them. The CDR3 is CAWSWGFRSSYEQYF. CDR3 DNA: TGTGCCTGGAGTTGGGGGTTCCGTAGCTCCTACGAGCAGTACTTC.

This CDR3 reads CASSPGSYNEQFF. In DNA, the CDR3 is TGTGCCAGTAGCCCGGGCTCCTACAATGAGCAGTTCTTC. This chain connects TRBV6-6 to TRBJ2-1; D gene ambiguous. There are 13 residues in the CDR3. Germline V gene lookup returns CDR1 MNHNY and CDR2 SVGAGI (reference sequence). The V and J ends lost 9 bases and 0 bases respectively, with 9 bases between them.

The V call is TRBV23-1, the J call TRBJ1-3; 7 nucleotides align to TRBD1. TRBV23-1 is marked as an open reading frame, function uncertain. After removal of 4 bases from V and 0 bases from J, the junction contained 12 bases not matched to a gene. The CDR3 consists of 18 residues. The CDR3 DNA is TGCGCCAGCAGTCCCAGGGGGATTATCAACTGCTCTGGAAACACCATATATTTT. Amino acids: CASSPRGIINCSGNTIYF.

This clone was seen just once. The chain joins TRBV19 to TRBJ2-7; D not certain. The germline CDR1 and CDR2 sequences are LNHDA and SQIVND (reference sequence). This CDR3 region has 13 residues. The V end was cut by 3 bases, the J end by 3 bases, with 9 bases between. The CDR3 loop reads CASSMVSGYEQYF. CDR3 DNA: TGTGCCAGTAGTATGGTCTCCGGCTACGAGCAGTACTTC.

Turning to this clone: One junction end disagrees with the germline gene, perhaps due to a read error. This rearrangement joins TRBV13 to TRBJ1-2, with TRBD1 matching 7 bases. Per the germline V gene, CDR1 is PRHDT and CDR2 is FYEKMQ (reference sequence). The CDR3 consists of 16 residues. CDR3 nucleotides: TGTGCCAGCACCTTTCTGGACAGGACGGTTAACAATGGCTACACCTTC. Protein product: CASTFLDRTVNNGYTF. The full variable domain, its missing parts supplied by reference TRBV13 and TRBJ1-2, is AAGVIQSPRHLIKEKRETATLKCYPIPRHDTVYWYQQGPGQDPQFLISFYEKMQSDKGSIPDRFSAQQFSDYHSELNMSSLELGDSALYFCASTFLDRTVNNGYTFGSGTRLTVV.

The gene calls are TRBV30 and TRBJ1-1; no clear D. The ends were cut back, 3 bases at V and 1 base at J, with 12 bases in the middle. Germline values: CDR1 GTSNPN, CDR2 SVGIG (reference sequence). CDR3 length: 14 residues. The CDR3 sequence: CAWSHTPGNTEAFF. CDR3 DNA sequence: TGTGCCTGGAGCCATACTCCAGGGAACACTGAAGCTTTCTTT.

The sample holds a few counts of this clone. The V gene is TRBV30, the J gene TRBJ2-3, with D possibly matching TRBD2 (5 bases). V was trimmed by 4 bases and J by 3 bases, leaving 14 bases between them. The CDR3 length is 14 residues. In germline, CDR1 is GTSNPN, CDR2 SVGIG (reference sequence). The CDR3 region has the DNA TGTGCCTGGATCCCGGGCCGAGGGACAGATACGCAGTATTTT. As protein: CAWIPGRGTDTQYF.

V gene TRBV7-2 combines with J gene TRBJ2-5; 16 nucleotides align to TRBD2. Germline V gene data show CDR1 as SGHTA and CDR2 as FQGNSA. This CDR3 contains 16 residues. Losses at the gene ends were 3 bases for V and 5 bases for J; bases not matched to a gene: 3. The CDR3 DNA reads as TGTGCCAGCAGCTTGGGACTAGCGGGGGGGCTCGAGACCCAGTACTTC. It codes for CASSLGLAGGLETQYF.

CDR3 amino acids: CSVDGGLNEQYF. The CDR3, as DNA: TGCAGCGTCGACGGGGGTTTGAACGAGCAGTACTTC. This rearrangement joins TRBV29-1 to TRBJ2-7; a weak D match, TRBD2 (6 bases). The CDR3 consists of 12 residues. Deletions cut 6 bases from V and 5 bases from J, with 14 bases between. In germline, CDR1 is SQVTM, CDR2 ANQGSEA.

CDR3 amino acids: CASSYSIVGGNQPQHF. The CDR3 nucleotides are TGTGCCAGCAGTTACTCGATAGTGGGGGGAAATCAGCCCCAGCATTTT. The rearrangement uses TRBV6-6 and TRBJ1-5; D might be TRBD1 (5 bases). Germline assignment: CDR1 MNHNY and CDR2 SVGAGI (reference sequence). The CDR3 has 16 amino acids. The germline V and J ends were trimmed by 0 bases and 4 bases, with 13 bases remaining between them.

The chain links TRBV2 to TRBJ2-6; perhaps TRBD2 as D (5 bases). V was trimmed by 6 bases and J by 0 bases, leaving 12 bases between them. The germline gives CDR1 SNHLY, CDR2 FYNNEI. This CDR3 has 16 amino acids. CDR3 protein: CASSLGRGSGANVLTF. CDR3 nucleotides: TGTGCCAGCAGCCTTGGACGGGGCTCTGGGGCCAACGTCCTGACTTTC.

The J gene is TRBJ2-3, the V gene TRBV5-4; no firm D call. The CDR3 is made up of 14 amino acids. The germline gives CDR1 SGHNT, CDR2 YYREEE (reference sequence). V was pared by 4 bases and J by 2 bases, with 11 bases between. The DNA of the CDR3 is TGTGCCAGCAGCCCCGAGGCGGCCACAGATACGCAGTATTTT. Its protein is CASSPEAATDTQYF.

This rearrangement joins TRBV20-1 to TRBJ1-1; D gene ambiguous. V shed 6 bases and J shed 3 bases, with 8 bases lying between them. CDR3 length: 11 residues. Germline lookup yields CDR1 DFQATT and CDR2 SNEGSKA (reference sequence). The chain's CDR3 is CSATLHTEAFF. CDR3 sequence (DNA): TGCAGTGCCACCCTGCACACTGAAGCTTTCTTT.

The chain employs TRBV18 and TRBJ2-3; no clear D gene. Trimming cost V 1 base and J 0 bases, with 5 bases left between them. CDR3 size: 14 residues. Germline V gene lookup returns CDR1 KGHSH and CDR2 LQKENI. This CDR3 is CASSPLTSTDTQYF. The CDR3 nucleotides read TGTGCCAGCTCACCACTTACAAGCACAGATACGCAGTATTTT.

This chain links TRBV29-1 with TRBJ2-3; the D gene is possibly TRBD2 (5 bases). Germline CDR1 and CDR2: SQVTM and ANQGSEA. The CDR3 sequence is 15 residues long. CDR3 bases: TGCAGTCTCCGTTGGTACCAGAGGGGCACAGATACGCAGTATTTT. Encoded protein: CSLRWYQRGTDTQYF.

The J gene is TRBJ2-7, the V gene TRBV12-5; D tentatively reads TRBD1 or TRBD2 (5 bases each). The germline CDR1 and CDR2 sequences are LGHNT and FRNRAP. Trimming cost V 6 bases and J 0 bases, with 15 bases left between them. This CDR3 has 15 residues. The DNA for the CDR3 is TGTGCTAGTGGCCCCGGGACGGGATACTCCTACGAGCAGTACTTC. Protein: CASGPGTGYSYEQYF.